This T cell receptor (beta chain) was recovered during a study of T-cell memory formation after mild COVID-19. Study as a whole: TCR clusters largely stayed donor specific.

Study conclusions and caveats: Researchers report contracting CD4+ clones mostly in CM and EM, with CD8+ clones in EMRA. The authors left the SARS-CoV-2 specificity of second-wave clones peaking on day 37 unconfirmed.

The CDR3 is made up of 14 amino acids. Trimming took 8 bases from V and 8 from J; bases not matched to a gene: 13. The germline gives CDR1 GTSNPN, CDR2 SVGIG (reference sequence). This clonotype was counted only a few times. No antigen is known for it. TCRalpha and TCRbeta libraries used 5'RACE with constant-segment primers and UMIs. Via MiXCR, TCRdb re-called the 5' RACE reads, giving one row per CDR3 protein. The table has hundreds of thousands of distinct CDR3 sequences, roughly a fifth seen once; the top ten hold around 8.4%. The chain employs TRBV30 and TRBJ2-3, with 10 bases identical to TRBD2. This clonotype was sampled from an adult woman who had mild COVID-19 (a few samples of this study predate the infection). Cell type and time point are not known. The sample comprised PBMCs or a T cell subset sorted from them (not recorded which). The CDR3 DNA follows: TGTGCCCTCTCCTATAGCGGGAGGTTGGCTACGCAGTATTTT. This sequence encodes CALSYSGRLATQYF.